This entry lists 20 T cell receptor beta chains sequenced from one sample in a study of blood T cell repertoires in COVID-19. Here immunoSEQ multiplex PCR was the method, and the copy in TCRdb shows in-frame clones only, minus some. Of 85,000 to 95,000 clones listed, about two thirds were seen once; the top ten hold approximately 15%. The sequenced sample was peripheral blood. These receptors were collected from a woman older than 75 with acute or convalescent COVID-19.

The rearrangement links TRBV5-6 to TRBJ1-3; a possible D gene is TRBD1 (5 bases). Between the trimmed V and J ends, which lost 0 bases and 0 bases, there was a span of 13 bases. This CDR3 contains 17 residues. From germline, CDR1 is SGHDT and CDR2 YYEEEE. The CDR3 is CASSLAAGGRSGNTIYF. CDR3 DNA: TGTGCCAGCAGCTTGGCGGCCGGGGGTCGCTCTGGAAACACCATATATTTT.

V usage is TRBV30 and J usage is TRBJ2-3; perhaps TRBD1 as D (5 bases). From germline, CDR1 is GTSNPN and CDR2 SVGIG (reference sequence). The CDR3 runs to 15 residues. Trimming left V 2 bases short and J 0 bases short, with 12 bases between. The CDR3 DNA reads as TGTGCCTGGAGTCAGGGCCCCCGTAGCACAGATACGCAGTATTTT. It yields the protein CAWSQGPRSTDTQYF.

The chain employs TRBV5-5 and TRBJ1-1, with D maybe TRBD1 (5 bases). Between the trimmed V and J ends, which lost 1 base and 0 bases, there was a span of 10 bases. The CDR3 consists of 15 residues. The V gene's germline CDR1 is SGHKS and CDR2 YYEKEE (reference sequence). CDR3 sequence reads: CASSLWGGMNTEAFF. The CDR3, as DNA: TGTGCCAGCAGCTTGTGGGGGGGAATGAACACTGAAGCTTTCTTT.

This sequence joins TRBV9 and TRBJ1-3; D unclear. V was cut by 3 bases and J by 4 bases, with 14 bases left in between. This CDR3 comprises 15 residues. Germline V gene data show CDR1 as SGDLS and CDR2 as YYNGEE. For the CDR3, the DNA is TGTGCCAGCAGCGCCCTTGGAGGGTCAGGAAACACCATATATTTT. This gives the protein CASSALGGSGNTIYF.

The chain recombines TRBV4-1 with TRBJ1-1; D might be TRBD1 (6 bases). V was clipped by 6 bases and J by 1 base, with 12 bases between them. Looked up from germline, CDR1 is MGHRA and CDR2 is YSYEKL. The CDR3 contains 14 residues. The CDR3 DNA sequence: TGCGCCAGCAGGCAAAGGGGGGGGAACACTGAAGCTTTCTTT. Protein product: CASRQRGGNTEAFF.

This chain links TRBV10-3 with TRBJ1-1, with 8 nucleotides matching TRBD1. CDR3 length: 15 residues. The germline gives CDR1 ENHRY, CDR2 SYGVKD. The junction had 7 bases not matched to a gene; V was cut back by 4 bases and J by 3 bases. The CDR3 coding sequence is TGTGCCATCAGTGGCCGACAGGGGTGGGACACTGAAGCTTTCTTT. Amino acids: CAISGRQGWDTEAFF.

The chain uses TRBV5-5 and TRBJ1-2; no firm D call. Germline-derived CDR1 and CDR2 are SGHKS and YYEKEE (reference sequence). CDR3 size: 13 residues. Trimming cost V 2 bases and J 6 bases, with 11 bases left between them. The CDR3 protein is CASSFAEQDGYTF. CDR3 nucleotide sequence: TGTGCCAGCAGCTTTGCCGAACAAGATGGCTACACCTTC.

In this sample, this clone turned up once. The V call is TRBV12-3 or TRBV12-4, the J call TRBJ1-1; D not certain. V lost 5 bases, J lost 5 bases, and 9 bases lay in between. This CDR3 has 12 amino acids. CDR3 amino acids: CASSPERTEAFF. As DNA, the CDR3 is TGTGCCAGCAGTCCCGAGAGGACTGAAGCTTTCTTT.

This clone has a handful of counts. The chain links TRBV27 to TRBJ1-2; TRBD1 matches at 8 bases. The J segment lost 7 bases and the V segment lost 2 bases, leaving 12 bases of the junction unmatched. CDR3 length: 16 residues. Per germline, CDR1 MNHEY and CDR2 SMNVEV (reference sequence). Here the CDR3 reads CASSLEPGGAVGGYTF. The CDR3 nucleotides are TGTGCCAGCAGTTTAGAGCCAGGGGGCGCGGTTGGTGGCTACACCTTC.

The chain joins TRBV27 to TRBJ1-1, with D possibly TRBD1 on 6 matching bases. The germline gives CDR1 MNHEY, CDR2 SMNVEV (reference sequence). V lost 5 bases and J lost 0, with 13 bases in between. The CDR3 spans 15 residues. The CDR3 DNA is TGTGCCAGCAGTACAATGACAGGTTTGAACACTGAAGCTTTCTTT. Translated: CASSTMTGLNTEAFF.

The chain combines TRBV2 with TRBJ1-1; D perhaps matches TRBD1 (5 bases). Germline V lookup: CDR1 SNHLY, CDR2 FYNNEI. V lost 2 bases to trimming and J lost 6 bases, with 13 bases between them. This CDR3 comprises 14 residues. The CDR3 nucleotides read TGTGCCAGCAGTGAACAGGGCGAAGTTTCTGAAGCTTTCTTT. Its translation is CASSEQGEVSEAFF.

This clone turned up a few times. This chain joins TRBV19 and TRBJ1-5; D call uncertain. From germline, CDR1 is LNHDA and CDR2 SQIVND (reference sequence). This CDR3 has 11 residues. Trimming left V 4 bases short and J 6 bases short, with 4 bases between. CDR3 DNA: TGTGCCAGTAGTAGCGGTCAGCCCCAGCATTTT. Residues: CASSSGQPQHF.

V is TRBV18 and J is TRBJ1-1; 8 bases align to TRBD1. Germline V CDR1 and CDR2: KGHSH, LQKENI. CDR3 length: 12 amino acids. V was clipped by 4 bases and J by 11 bases; unmatched bases: 6. This CDR3 reads CASSQGQGWAFF. For the CDR3, the DNA is TGTGCCAGCTCACAAGGACAGGGATGGGCTTTCTTT.

The rearrangement links TRBV12-5 to TRBJ1-1; 8 bases fit TRBD1. Trimming took 7 bases from V and 3 from J; bases not matched to a gene: 10. This CDR3 spans 15 amino acids. Germline CDR1 and CDR2: LGHNT and FRNRAP. The CDR3 reads CASALSSGGYTEAFF. The CDR3 DNA sequence: TGTGCTAGTGCCCTTTCGTCAGGGGGCTACACTGAAGCTTTCTTT.

This rearrangement joins TRBV4-2 to TRBJ2-6; 10 bases fit TRBD1. Germline lookup yields CDR1 LGHNA and CDR2 YNFKEQ. V trimming: 2 bases; J trimming: 3 bases; junction bases outside the gene matches: 4. The CDR3 runs 17 residues. This CDR3 reads CASSQRQGAGGANVLTF. CDR3 coding DNA: TGTGCCAGCAGCCAACGACAGGGGGCTGGTGGGGCCAACGTCCTGACTTTC.

V is TRBV7-3 and J is TRBJ2-2, with 8 bases aligning to TRBD2. With 5 bases clipped from V and 0 bases from J, the junction kept 2 bases outside the gene matches. Germline CDR1 reads SGHTA; CDR2 reads FQGTGA. This CDR3 spans 15 amino acids. This CDR3 is CASSPGLANTGELFF. For the CDR3, the DNA is TGTGCCAGCAGCCCGGGACTAGCGAACACCGGGGAGCTGTTTTTT. The whole variable domain, filled in from reference TRBV7-3 and TRBJ2-2, reads GAGVSQTPSNKVTEKGKYVELRCDPISGHTALYWYRQSLGQGPEFLIYFQGTGAADDSGLPNDRFFAVRPEGSVSTLKIQRTERGDSAVYLCASSPGLANTGELFFGEGSRLTVL.

There are a few counts of this clone. V and J are TRBV19 and TRBJ1-5, with a tentative D call TRBD1 (5 bases). The CDR3 totals 13 residues. V was shortened by 4 bases and J by 11 bases, with 15 bases between the two germline ends. Germline assignment: CDR1 LNHDA and CDR2 SQIVND (reference sequence). The CDR3 is CASSSQEPGAQHF. The CDR3 DNA is TGTGCCAGTAGTAGCCAGGAACCGGGGGCCCAGCATTTT.

V and J are TRBV18 and TRBJ2-3; possible D gene TRBD1, 5 bases. Germline-derived CDR1 and CDR2 are KGHSH and LQKENI. V lost 3 bases to trimming and J lost 2 bases, with 9 bases between them. The CDR3 has 14 amino acids. The CDR3 DNA follows: TGTGCCAGCTCACCGGGCAGGGTCACAGATACGCAGTATTTT. Translated: CASSPGRVTDTQYF.

The chain is built from TRBV6-1 and TRBJ1-3; TRBD1 is a possible D gene (6 bases). The CDR3 is made up of 21 amino acids. CDR1 is MNHNS, CDR2 SASEGT, per germline. V dropped 2 bases and J dropped 1 base, with 27 bases sitting between them. The CDR3 sequence is CASSESPYNSHRANSGNTIYF. For the CDR3, the DNA is TGTGCCAGCAGTGAATCCCCTTATAATAGCCACAGGGCGAATTCTGGAAACACCATATATTTT.

This chain uses TRBV6-5 with TRBJ2-3; 11 bases fit TRBD2. Per the germline V gene, CDR1 is MNHEY and CDR2 is SVGAGI. The CDR3 has 14 amino acids. The J segment lost 6 bases and the V segment lost 6 bases, leaving 5 bases of the junction unmatched. CDR3 sequence (DNA): TGTGCCAGCAGCACTAGCGGGGGAGGGGATACGCAGTATTTT. Encoded protein: CASSTSGGGDTQYF.